The next 25 T cell receptor beta chains were all read from a single sample in a study of T cell responses to AZD1222 COVID-19 vaccine (dated by TCRdb to the early 2020s). Interpreted using the paper, the time point label stands for: baseline before first vaccination. Library preparation used the immunoSEQ multiplex PCR assay. The clones in this table, taken by TCRdb from immuneACCESS, are in-frame only. Not every clone is retained; where verified, under half of the shortfall comes from an unresolved V gene, and the cause of the rest is unknown. The sample has approximately 82,000 clones on record, 90% to 95% of them singletons. The ten biggest clones cover 5.2% of the sample. The source was peripheral blood, collected on day 0 of AZD1222 vaccination. These receptors were taken from an adult in good health.

This sequence joins TRBV30 and TRBJ2-7, with TRBD1 matching 9 bases. Germline values: CDR1 GTSNPN, CDR2 SVGIG (reference sequence). Germline trimming cut 7 bases from V and 4 bases from J; bases unmatched to any gene: 5. The CDR3 sequence is 12 residues long. The CDR3, as DNA: TGTGCCTCAGGACAGGGGTCTTACGAGCAGTACTTC. Residues: CASGQGSYEQYF.

V is TRBV7-8 and J is TRBJ2-1, with D perhaps matching TRBD2 (6 bases). Germline CDR1 reads SGHVS; CDR2 reads FQNEAQ. CDR3 length: 14 residues. Trimming cost V 4 bases and J 4 bases, with 11 bases left between them. The CDR3 loop is CASSSRLEYNEQFF. The CDR3 DNA reads TGTGCCAGCAGCTCACGACTAGAGTACAATGAGCAGTTCTTC.

The chain couples TRBV7-2 to TRBJ2-7, with D perhaps assigned TRBD1 or TRBD2 (6 bases each). CDR1 is SGHTA, CDR2 FQGNSA, per germline. Between the trimmed V and J ends, which lost 5 bases and 2 bases, there was a span of 16 bases. The CDR3 length is 15 residues. The CDR3 spells CASSPGRGQTYEQYF. The CDR3 coding sequence is TGTGCCAGCAGCCCAGGCCGGGGGCAGACCTACGAGCAGTACTTC.

This clone was counted many times. V usage is TRBV28 and J usage is TRBJ1-3; D not certain. The V gene lost 1 base and the J gene lost 1 base, with 8 bases spanning the gap. The CDR3 totals 15 residues. Looked up from germline, CDR1 is MDHEN and CDR2 is SYDVKM. In DNA form, the CDR3 reads TGTGCCAGCAGTTTATACCAGTCTTCTGGAAACACCATATATTTT. Encoded protein: CASSLYQSSGNTIYF.

V gene TRBV2 combines with J gene TRBJ2-2; maybe TRBD2 (6 bases). V lost 2 bases and J 3 bases, leaving 10 bases between the germline ends. This CDR3 contains 15 residues. Germline CDR1 reads SNHLY; CDR2 reads FYNNEI. The CDR3 coding sequence is TGTGCCAGCAGTGAAATATGGGGGGACACCGGGGAGCTGTTTTTT. It translates to CASSEIWGDTGELFF.

The rearrangement uses TRBV5-4 and TRBJ1-6; 9 bases are a match to TRBD1. With 1 base clipped from V and 7 bases from J, the junction kept 9 bases outside the gene matches. Germline loops: CDR1 SGHNT, CDR2 YYREEE (reference sequence). This CDR3 contains 17 residues. Here the CDR3 reads CASSLKQGADRNSPLHF. In DNA form, the CDR3 reads TGTGCCAGCAGCTTGAAACAGGGGGCAGACAGGAATTCACCCCTCCACTTT.

The chain employs TRBV24-1 and TRBJ2-2; TRBD1 matches 7 bases. Germline-derived CDR1 and CDR2 are KGHDR and SFDVKD. The J segment lost 5 bases and the V segment lost 7 bases, leaving 12 bases of the junction unmatched. The CDR3 runs to 16 residues. The CDR3 DNA is TGTGCCACCAGCCATTACAGGGGAATAGCGACCGGGGAGCTGTTTTTT. It encodes CATSHYRGIATGELFF.

The chain recombines TRBV6-1 with TRBJ2-7, with a possible D match to TRBD1 (5 bases). Germline assignment: CDR1 MNHNS and CDR2 SASEGT. V was cut by 2 bases and J by 0 bases, with 8 bases left in between. The CDR3 spans 14 residues. CDR3 sequence: CASSEQGISYEQYF. For the CDR3, the DNA is TGTGCCAGCAGTGAACAGGGCATCTCCTACGAGCAGTACTTC.

The chain combines TRBV3-1 (or the pseudogene TRBV3-2) with TRBJ2-7, with D possibly matching TRBD1 (6 bases). V lost 1 base to trimming and J lost 2 bases, with 12 bases between them. This CDR3 comprises 15 residues. Germline CDR1 and CDR2: LGHDT and YNNKEL (reference sequence). The CDR3 bases are TGTGCCAGCAGCCAAGTCCTAACAGGGCCCTACGAGCAGTACTTC. It encodes CASSQVLTGPYEQYF.

This chain links TRBV11-3 with TRBJ1-6; 7 nucleotides align to TRBD1. Germline V gene data show CDR1 as SGHNT and CDR2 as YENEEA. This CDR3 region has 14 residues. Trimming removed 5 bases from V and 6 bases from J; junction bases left unmatched: 4. The CDR3 coding sequence is TGTGCCAGCAGCCCCGGGACAGCTAATTCACCCCTCCACTTT. It translates to CASSPGTANSPLHF.

This clone was seen once. J is TRBJ2-7 and V is TRBV27; TRBD1 matches 10 bases. Germline values: CDR1 MNHEY, CDR2 SMNVEV (reference sequence). CDR3 size: 14 residues. The J segment lost 3 bases and the V segment lost 5 bases, leaving 4 bases of the junction unmatched. The CDR3: CASSGDRGHYEQYF. The CDR3 DNA reads as TGTGCCAGCAGTGGCGACAGGGGGCACTACGAGCAGTACTTC.

The chain is built from TRBV7-2 and TRBJ2-1; D is ambiguous. The CDR3 sequence is 14 residues long. Looked up from germline, CDR1 is SGHTA and CDR2 is FQGNSA. Trimming stripped 1 base from V and 6 bases from J, with 10 bases between. CDR3 sequence (DNA): TGTGCCAGCAGCTTAGACCCCCTCGTCAATGAGCAGTTCTTC. It yields the protein CASSLDPLVNEQFF.

The rearrangement links TRBV10-3 to TRBJ1-1; 8 bases are a match to TRBD1. Germline V lookup: CDR1 ENHRY, CDR2 SYGVKD. After removal of 6 bases from V and 5 bases from J, the junction contained 11 bases not matched to a gene. This CDR3 spans 15 amino acids. The CDR3 DNA follows: TGTGCCATCAGCGGACAGGGTCGGGAGGGGACTGAAGCTTTCTTT. Its protein product is CAISGQGREGTEAFF.

The table lists this clone with a few counts. The rearrangement uses TRBV7-9 and TRBJ2-7, with 14 positions matching TRBD2. In germline, CDR1 is SEHNR, CDR2 FQNEAQ (reference sequence). J gave up 3 bases and V 10 bases, and 2 bases lay outside the gene matches. The CDR3 sequence is 13 residues long. The CDR3 DNA reads as TGTGCCACCGGGACTAGCGGGGGCTACGAGCAGTACTTC. It specifies CATGTSGGYEQYF. The full variable domain, with the rest looked up from reference TRBV7-9 and TRBJ2-7, is DTGVSQNPRHKITKRGQNVTFRCDPISEHNRLYWYRQTLGQGPEFLTYFQNEAQLEKSRLLSDRFSAERPKGSFSTLEIQRTEQGDSAMYLCATGTSGGYEQYFGPGTRLTVT.

V usage is TRBV9 and J usage is TRBJ1-1; 9 nucleotides agree with TRBD1. The trim removed 0 bases at V and 6 bases at J, leaving 6 bases unmatched. Germline CDR1 and CDR2: SGDLS and YYNGEE. The CDR3 is made up of 15 amino acids. In DNA form, the CDR3 reads TGTGCCAGCAGCGTAGCGGACAGGGGATTAGCTGAAGCTTTCTTT. Translating it yields CASSVADRGLAEAFF.

This clone was observed a single time. CDR3 DNA: TGTGCCTGGACTGCCAGCAACTCTGGGGCCAACGTCCTGACTTTC. Translated: CAWTASNSGANVLTF. This chain connects TRBV30 to TRBJ2-6; D uncertain. V was pared by 4 bases and J by 0 bases, with 10 bases between. This CDR3 contains 15 residues. In germline, CDR1 is GTSNPN, CDR2 SVGIG (reference sequence). Looking up the rest from reference TRBV30 and TRBJ2-6 gives the full variable domain: SQTIHQWPATLVQPVGSPLSLECTVEGTSNPNLYWYRQAAGRGLQLLFYSVGIGQISSEVPQNLSASRPQDRQFILSSKKLLLSDSGFYLCAWTASNSGANVLTFGAGSRLTVL.

V and J are TRBV5-1 and TRBJ1-1; TRBD1 is a possible D gene (6 bases). CDR3 length: 20 residues. V was cut by 0 bases and J by 0 bases, with 24 bases left in between. Germline CDR1 SGHRS, CDR2 YFSETQ. The CDR3 sequence: CASSLDPTDRMTWMNTEAFF. The CDR3 bases are TGCGCCAGCAGCTTGGATCCAACTGACAGGATGACTTGGATGAACACTGAAGCTTTCTTT.

The chain is built from TRBV4-3 and TRBJ2-3; D may be TRBD1 or TRBD2 (5 bases each). This CDR3 comprises 17 residues. Germline V gene sequence: CDR1 LGHNA, CDR2 YSLEER. V was trimmed by 0 bases and J by 6 bases, leaving 19 bases between them. In DNA form, the CDR3 reads TGCGCCAGCAGCCAAGATCTTCGGACTGGGACCCGGGATACGCAGTATTTT. It specifies CASSQDLRTGTRDTQYF.

In DNA, the CDR3 is TGTGCCAGCAGTTATCAGGGACAAGTGCAGCCCCAGCATTTT. Translation: CASSYQGQVQPQHF. J is TRBJ1-5 and V is TRBV6-5; tentatively, D is TRBD1 (6 bases). The V end was cut by 3 bases, the J end by 7 bases, with 13 bases between. This CDR3 region has 14 residues. CDR1 is MNHEY and CDR2 is SVGAGI in the germline V gene.

The chain carries TRBV6-5 and TRBJ1-2; D call uncertain. Germline CDR1 MNHEY, CDR2 SVGAGI. The CDR3 runs to 13 residues. V was clipped by 6 bases and J by 2 bases, with 10 bases between them. This CDR3 reads CASRHPENYGYTF. DNA of the CDR3: TGTGCCAGCAGACACCCAGAAAACTATGGCTACACCTTC.

The chain recombines TRBV19 with TRBJ1-5, with 9 bases identical to TRBD1. Germline CDR1 is LNHDA and CDR2 is SQIVND (reference sequence). With 9 bases clipped from V and 4 bases from J, the junction kept 10 bases outside the gene matches. The CDR3 extends over 15 amino acids. CDR3 loop: CASLTPGQGNQPQHF. The CDR3 region has the DNA TGTGCCAGCCTGACTCCGGGACAGGGAAATCAGCCCCAGCATTTT.

The chain is built from TRBV5-1 and TRBJ2-7; weak D call: TRBD1 (5 bases). Trimming removed 0 bases from V and 0 bases from J, with 13 bases in between. From germline, CDR1 is SGHRS and CDR2 YFSETQ. CDR3 size: 16 residues. Here the CDR3 DNA reads TGCGCCAGCAGCTTGGATCCAGGGCTTAGCTCCTACGAGCAGTACTTC. Protein product: CASSLDPGLSSYEQYF.

This chain's CDR3 is CASTASGGAANTGELFF. In nucleotides, the CDR3 is TGTGCCAGTACGGCTAGCGGGGGGGCGGCGAACACCGGGGAGCTGTTTTTT. This chain links TRBV19 with TRBJ2-2; 12 bases are a match to TRBD2. The CDR3 consists of 17 residues. The V gene end was trimmed by 7 bases and the J gene end by 0 bases; junction bases not matched to a gene: 6. Looked up from germline, CDR1 is LNHDA and CDR2 is SQIVND (reference sequence).

This chain links TRBV7-2 with TRBJ1-2; D is ambiguous. The CDR3 covers 12 residues. Trimming shortened V by 5 bases and J by 1 base, and 5 bases separated the two germline ends. CDR1 is SGHTA and CDR2 is FQGNSA in the germline V gene. CDR3: CASSQLNYGYTF. As DNA, the CDR3 is TGTGCCAGCAGCCAACTTAACTATGGCTACACCTTC. Full variable domain (outside the CDR3, taken from reference TRBV7-2 and TRBJ1-2): GAGVSQSPSNKVTEKGKDVELRCDPISGHTALYWYRQSLGQGLEFLIYFQGNSAPDKSGLPSDRFSAERTGGSVSTLTIQRTQQEDSAVYLCASSQLNYGYTFGSGTRLTVV.

The chain is built from TRBV30 and TRBJ1-6, with D possibly matching TRBD1 (6 bases). V was clipped by 0 bases and J by 9 bases, with 12 bases between them. The CDR3 is 14 residues long. CDR1 is GTSNPN and CDR2 is SVGIG in the germline V gene (reference sequence). The CDR3 protein is CAWSVDRRGSPLHF. The CDR3 nucleotides read TGTGCCTGGAGTGTCGACAGGCGGGGTTCACCCCTCCACTTT.